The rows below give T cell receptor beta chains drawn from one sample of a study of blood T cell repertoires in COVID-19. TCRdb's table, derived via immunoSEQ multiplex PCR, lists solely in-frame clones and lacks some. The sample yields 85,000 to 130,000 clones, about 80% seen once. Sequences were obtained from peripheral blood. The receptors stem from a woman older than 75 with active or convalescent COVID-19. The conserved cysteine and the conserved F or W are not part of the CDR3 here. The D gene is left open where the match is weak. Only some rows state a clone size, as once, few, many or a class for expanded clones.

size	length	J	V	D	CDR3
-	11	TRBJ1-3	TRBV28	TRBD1	ASSLTGGYTIY
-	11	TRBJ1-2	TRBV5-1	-	ASSFRSDYGYT
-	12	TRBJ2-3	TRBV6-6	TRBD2	ASSLAGSTDTQY
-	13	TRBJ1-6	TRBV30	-	AWSAQLATNSPLH
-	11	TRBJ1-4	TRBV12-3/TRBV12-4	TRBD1	ASSTPGQGKLF
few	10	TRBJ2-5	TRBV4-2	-	ASSRIEGTQY